Shown below are 27 T cell receptor beta chains from a single sample sequenced in a study of T cell responses to AZD1222 COVID-19 vaccine. Sequencing was performed with immunoSEQ multiplex PCR; in TCRdb, only in-frame clones are kept and a portion is missing. The sample consists of about 140,000 clones, under 95% of them appearing once. Sequences were derived from peripheral blood, sampled on day 0 of AZD1222 vaccination. These receptor sequences come from an adult in good health.

The V and J genes are TRBV28 and TRBJ2-4; 7 bases line up with TRBD2. The J segment lost 0 bases and the V segment lost 1 base, leaving 6 bases of the junction unmatched. CDR1 is MDHEN and CDR2 is SYDVKM in the germline V gene. The CDR3 covers 17 residues. For the CDR3, the DNA is TGTGCCAGCAGTTTATTCGGGCTAGCGGTAGCCAAAAACATTCAGTACTTC. It encodes CASSLFGLAVAKNIQYF.

V and J are TRBV5-4 and TRBJ2-7; 10 bases are shared with TRBD1. The CDR3 totals 15 residues. Germline assignment: CDR1 SGHNT and CDR2 YYREEE (reference sequence). The junction had 10 bases not matched to a gene; V was cut back by 4 bases and J by 6 bases. CDR3 sequence: CASSPGGDRGGEQYF. For the CDR3, the DNA is TGTGCCAGCAGCCCCGGAGGGGACAGGGGAGGCGAGCAGTACTTC.

The chain employs TRBV24-1 and TRBJ1-5; D gene uncertain. Trimming took 5 bases from V and 5 from J, leaving 9 bases between them. Germline V gives CDR1 KGHDR, CDR2 SFDVKD. This CDR3 region has 13 residues. In DNA, the CDR3 is TGTGCCACCAGTGGCAGCGCGCATCAGCCCCAGCATTTT. Translated: CATSGSAHQPQHF.

The chain has TRBV10-3 and TRBJ2-7; 7 bases are a match to TRBD2. V shed 3 bases, J shed 3 bases, and the junction held 8 bases outside the gene matches. The CDR3 contains 15 residues. The germline V gene encodes CDR1 ENHRY and CDR2 SYGVKD. The CDR3 bases are TGTGCCATCAGTGAAGGAGGTAGCGGGCTCTACGAGCAGTACTTC. This codes for CAISEGGSGLYEQYF.

V gene TRBV11-3 combines with J gene TRBJ1-3; no definite D call. Germline CDR1 and CDR2: SGHNT and YENEEA. The CDR3 totals 15 residues. Trimming cost V 3 bases and J 1 base, with 10 bases left between them. DNA of the CDR3: TGTGCCAGCAGCTTCTCAGGATTATCTGGAAACACCATATATTTT. As protein: CASSFSGLSGNTIYF.

This sequence joins TRBV6-5 and TRBJ2-5; 7 bases map to TRBD2. Germline trimming cut 0 bases from V and 1 base from J; bases unmatched to any gene: 5. There are 16 residues in the CDR3. CDR1 is MNHEY and CDR2 is SVGAGI in the germline V gene. CDR3 region: CASSYSRASGQETQYF. The CDR3 coding sequence is TGTGCCAGCAGTTACTCGAGGGCTAGCGGCCAAGAGACCCAGTACTTC.

The chain has TRBV18 and TRBJ2-6; D may be TRBD2 (5 bases). The germline gives CDR1 KGHSH, CDR2 LQKENI. The CDR3 runs 16 residues. Trimming pared 5 bases from V and 0 bases from J, leaving 11 bases between. CDR3 nucleotide sequence: TGTGCCAGCTCAGCTCCGGGGTACTCTGGGGCCAACGTCCTGACTTTC. This translates into CASSAPGYSGANVLTF.

The chain recombines TRBV28 with TRBJ1-3; TRBD1 matches 8 bases. The CDR3 has 14 residues. Germline V gene sequence: CDR1 MDHEN, CDR2 SYDVKM. The V and J ends lost 4 bases and 4 bases, in that order; junction bases with no gene match: 3. The CDR3 DNA reads as TGTGCCAGCAGTTCTACAGGGGGGGGAAACACCATATATTTT. Translated: CASSSTGGGNTIYF.

Of note for this clone: Compared with germline, one end of the junction differs, possibly owing to a read error. The chain links TRBV6-2 or TRBV6-3 to TRBJ1-5; the D gene is possibly TRBD1 (5 bases). Per the germline V gene, CDR1 is MNHEY and CDR2 is SVGEGT. This CDR3 comprises 15 residues. The DNA for the CDR3 is TGTGCCAGCGGTTACGGGGGTCATAGCAATCAGCCCCAGCATTTT. Its protein is CASGYGGHSNQPQHF.

This clone was observed once. The chain recombines TRBV24-1 with TRBJ1-5, with D maybe TRBD1 (5 bases). Germline CDR1 KGHDR, CDR2 SFDVKD. The V gene lost 4 bases and the J gene lost 6 bases, with 15 bases spanning the gap. There are 15 residues in the CDR3. CDR3 protein: CATSDAKGSGQPQHF. For the CDR3, the DNA is TGTGCCACCAGTGACGCGAAGGGGAGCGGTCAGCCCCAGCATTTT.

This chain links TRBV11-2 with TRBJ2-1, with 9 nucleotides matching TRBD2. CDR3 length: 16 residues. Germline V CDR1 and CDR2: SGHAT, FQNNGV. V lost 2 bases and J lost 6; bases outside the gene matches: 8. DNA of the CDR3: TGTGCCAGCAGCTTAAGTGCGGGGGGGACGGGCAATGAGCAGTTCTTC. Its translation: CASSLSAGGTGNEQFF.

With regard to this clone: This specimen includes other DNA sequences encoding the same CDR3. The CDR3 is CASSLGETQYF. CDR3 coding DNA: TGTGCCAGCAGCCTAGGGGAGACCCAGTACTTC. The chain recombines TRBV14 with TRBJ2-5; D not certain. This CDR3 is 11 amino acids long. The germline V gene encodes CDR1 SGHDN and CDR2 FVKESK. V shed 4 bases and J shed 5 bases, with 5 bases lying between them.

As concerns this clone: The sample holds other DNA sequences that translate to the same CDR3. This chain joins TRBV30 and TRBJ1-5, with D uncertain. The CDR3 spans 13 residues. Deletions cut 0 bases from V and 4 bases from J, with 7 bases between. Germline lookup yields CDR1 GTSNPN and CDR2 SVGIG (reference sequence). The CDR3 reads CAWSVRGNQPQHF. In DNA, the CDR3 is TGTGCCTGGAGTGTACGAGGGAATCAGCCCCAGCATTTT.

The CDR3 loop reads CASSLPGLQPQHF. The DNA for the CDR3 is TGTGCCAGCAGTTTACCAGGGCTACAGCCCCAGCATTTT. The chain joins TRBV12-3 or TRBV12-4 to TRBJ1-5; a weak D match, TRBD1 (5 bases). Trimming cost V 2 bases and J 7 bases, with 9 bases left between them. There are 13 residues in the CDR3.

The chain uses TRBV2 and TRBJ1-4, with 7 bases matching TRBD1. Germline V lookup: CDR1 SNHLY, CDR2 FYNNEI. The V and J ends lost 6 bases and 0 bases, in that order; junction bases with no gene match: 7. The length of the CDR3 is 16 residues. The CDR3 DNA sequence: TGTGCCAGCAGGATACAGGGGCGTGCAACTAATGAAAAACTGTTTTTT. Amino acids: CASRIQGRATNEKLFF.

This clone was counted only a few times. The chain uses TRBV14 and TRBJ1-6, with D possibly matching TRBD1 (5 bases). CDR3 length: 18 amino acids. Germline lookup yields CDR1 SGHDN and CDR2 FVKESK. Trimming stripped 4 bases from V and 3 bases from J, with 19 bases between. CDR3 region: CASSRINSGNNYNSPLHF. In DNA form, the CDR3 reads TGTGCCAGCAGCCGCATTAACTCAGGGAATAACTATAATTCACCCCTCCACTTT.

This chain's CDR3 is CASSRSLAKNIQYF. CDR3 nucleotides: TGTGCCAGCAGCAGGAGCCTAGCCAAAAACATTCAGTACTTC. This chain uses TRBV6-5 with TRBJ2-4; no firm D call. Germline CDR1 MNHEY, CDR2 SVGAGI. V lost 6 bases to trimming and J lost 0 bases, with 9 bases between them. This CDR3 region has 14 residues.

This sequence joins TRBV11-1 and TRBJ1-5, with D possibly TRBD1 on 6 matching bases. Germline-derived CDR1 and CDR2 are SGHAT and FQDESV (reference sequence). With 0 bases removed from V and 10 bases from J, the gap between germline ends came to 13 bases. The CDR3 consists of 14 residues. CDR3 in amino acids: CASSLAGGQDPQHF. Here the CDR3 DNA reads TGTGCCAGCAGCTTAGCGGGGGGGCAGGACCCCCAGCATTTT.

This sequence joins TRBV4-1 and TRBJ2-3; possible D gene TRBD2, 5 bases. Deletions cut 0 bases from V and 7 bases from J, with 14 bases between. Germline loops: CDR1 MGHRA, CDR2 YSYEKL. This CDR3 is built from 15 residues. Here the CDR3 DNA reads TGCGCCAGCAGCCAAGATCTGCCAAGCGGTAATACGCAGTATTTT. Encoded protein: CASSQDLPSGNTQYF.

V usage is TRBV30 and J usage is TRBJ1-5; D is uncertain. The CDR3 covers 13 residues. Germline CDR1 is GTSNPN and CDR2 is SVGIG (reference sequence). Trimming cost V 0 bases and J 7 bases, with 10 bases left between them. CDR3 protein: CAWSVPGSQPQHF. Written as DNA, the CDR3 is TGTGCCTGGAGTGTACCCGGATCACAGCCCCAGCATTTT.

This chain uses TRBV13 with TRBJ2-3; TRBD2 agrees at 10 bases. Trimming at V came to 5 bases and at J to 2 bases, leaving 10 bases not matched to a gene. The CDR3 covers 17 residues. Germline CDR1 is PRHDT and CDR2 is FYEKMQ (reference sequence). The CDR3 DNA sequence: TGTGCCAGCAGCCCCGGTCTAGCGGGGGCCGTCACAGATACGCAGTATTTT. This gives the protein CASSPGLAGAVTDTQYF.

The chain is built from TRBV5-4 and TRBJ1-2; no reliable D call. CDR1 is SGHNT, CDR2 YYREEE, per germline (reference sequence). Between the trimmed V and J ends, which lost 0 bases and 4 bases, there was a span of 7 bases. CDR3 size: 13 residues. CDR3 residues: CASSLGRGYGYTF. CDR3 DNA sequence: TGTGCCAGCAGCTTGGGACGGGGCTATGGCTACACCTTC.

This chain joins TRBV28 and TRBJ1-2; possible D gene TRBD1, 5 bases. V was shortened by 2 bases and J by 7 bases, with 23 bases between the two germline ends. Per the germline V gene, CDR1 is MDHEN and CDR2 is SYDVKM. There are 17 residues in the CDR3. This CDR3 reads CASSLILPGLHSAGYTF. In DNA, the CDR3 is TGTGCCAGCAGTTTAATTCTCCCGGGACTTCATTCGGCTGGCTACACCTTC.

The V call is TRBV3-1 (or the pseudogene TRBV3-2), the J call TRBJ2-7; 13 bases fit TRBD2. J was trimmed by 5 bases and V by 5 bases; bases with no gene match: 6. The CDR3 is 15 amino acids. The V gene's germline CDR1 is LGHDT and CDR2 YNNKEL (reference sequence). The CDR3 protein is CASSYWTSGGDEQYF. The CDR3 DNA follows: TGTGCCAGCAGCTATTGGACTAGCGGGGGCGACGAGCAGTACTTC.

The CDR3 loop is CASSSRQVQETQYF. The DNA of the CDR3 is TGTGCCAGCAGCTCACGACAGGTTCAAGAGACCCAGTACTTC. This sequence joins TRBV7-9 and TRBJ2-5, with a possible D match to TRBD1 (6 bases). Looked up from germline, CDR1 is SEHNR and CDR2 is FQNEAQ (reference sequence). The V gene lost 4 bases and the J gene lost 2 bases, with 11 bases spanning the gap. The CDR3 runs to 14 residues. Variable domain in full (rest from reference TRBV7-9 and TRBJ2-5): DTGVSQNPRHKITKRGQNVTFRCDPISEHNRLYWYRQTLGQGPEFLTYFQNEAQLEKSRLLSDRFSAERPKGSFSTLEIQRTEQGDSAMYLCASSSRQVQETQYFGPGTRLLVL.

The rearrangement links TRBV5-1 to TRBJ1-4, with 7 nucleotides matching TRBD1. Germline CDR1 SGHRS, CDR2 YFSETQ. The CDR3 is 16 residues long. Trimming took 0 bases from V and 5 from J; bases not matched to a gene: 7. CDR3 in DNA: TGCGCCAGCAGCTTGGCTCCCGGGACAGACAATGAAAAACTGTTTTTT. Residues: CASSLAPGTDNEKLFF.

The gene calls are TRBV21-1 and TRBJ2-7. TRBV21-1 is described as a pseudogene. The CDR3 loop spans 13 amino acids. The CDR3 nucleotides read TGTGCCAGCAAGGGGGCAGGGGGGGACGAGCAGTACTTC. This translates into CASKGAGGDEQYF.